A selection of T cell receptor beta chains follows, all from one sample in a study of Graves' ophthalmopathy and Graves' hyperthyroidism. Each CDR3 protein gets one entry after TCRdb re-called the multiplex PCR reads with MiXCR. The sample holds almost 750,000 distinct CDR3 sequences, 40% seen once. What was sequenced was peripheral blood. The receptors derive from an adult man with Graves' ophthalmopathy. Both conserved end residues are part of each CDR3. D genes are given only for firm matches. The size of a clone is reported for some rows only, either as once, few or many, or as a class for expanded clones.

CDR3 DNA: TGCAGCGCCTCCGGGACAGGTAGTTTAGGGCCCCAAGAGACCCAGTACTTC
CDR3 protein: CSASGTGSLGPQETQYF
V gene: TRBV29-1
clone size: -
J gene: TRBJ2-5
D gene: TRBD1

CDR3 DNA: TGCAGTGCTAGAGATCCGGGGGGAGATTCCTACGAGCAGTACTTC
CDR3 protein: CSARDPGGDSYEQYF
V gene: TRBV20-1
clone size: -
J gene: TRBJ2-7
D gene: TRBD2

CDR3 DNA: TGTGCCTGGAGCGCCCGGACAGGCGGACCCCAGCATTTT
CDR3 protein: CAWSARTGGPQHF
V gene: TRBV7-8
clone size: -
J gene: TRBJ1-5
D gene: TRBD1

CDR3 DNA: TGTGCCAGCAGGATACGAGGGCTGCGGACTAATGAAAAACTGTTTTTT
CDR3 protein: CASRIRGLRTNEKLFF
V gene: TRBV5-8
clone size: few
J gene: TRBJ1-4
D gene: -

CDR3 DNA: TGCAGTGCTAGTAGGTCGGGCAGAAGCTCCTATAATTCACCCCTCCACTTT
CDR3 protein: CSASRSGRSSYNSPLHF
V gene: TRBV20-1
clone size: few
J gene: TRBJ1-6
D gene: -

CDR3 DNA: TGCGCCAGCAGTGAGTCGAATCAGGGAACCTACGAGCAGTACTTC
CDR3 protein: CASSESNQGTYEQYF
V gene: TRBV10-2
clone size: many
J gene: TRBJ2-7
D gene: -

CDR3 DNA: TGCGCCAGCAGCCTGCGACAGGGGGTGAACACCGGGGAGCTGTTTTTT
CDR3 protein: CASSLRQGVNTGELFF
V gene: TRBV5-1
clone size: few
J gene: TRBJ2-2
D gene: TRBD1

CDR3 DNA: TGCAGTGCTTTCCGAGGACAGGGACAAGCCTACGAGCAGTACTTC
CDR3 protein: CSAFRGQGQAYEQYF
V gene: TRBV20-1
clone size: -
J gene: TRBJ2-7
D gene: TRBD1

CDR3 DNA: TGTGCCAGCAGTTTCGGGACAGGTTTTTCGGGCGAGCAGTACTTC
CDR3 protein: CASSFGTGFSGEQYF
V gene: TRBV12-3/TRBV12-4
clone size: -
J gene: TRBJ2-7
D gene: TRBD1

CDR3 DNA: TGTGCCAGCAGCGCTAACCGTATCCGCGAGACCCAGTACTTC
CDR3 protein: CASSANRIRETQYF
V gene: TRBV10-3
clone size: -
J gene: TRBJ2-5
D gene: -

CDR3 DNA: TGTGCCAGTAGTAACGTGGCTCAGGGGGGCGTTTCCTACGAGCAGTACTTC
CDR3 protein: CASSNVAQGGVSYEQYF
V gene: TRBV7-9
clone size: -
J gene: TRBJ2-7
D gene: -

CDR3 DNA: TGTGCCAGCAGCTTAGCGGGACTGGGACCCTACGAGCAGTACTTC
CDR3 protein: CASSLAGLGPYEQYF
V gene: TRBV7-2
clone size: -
J gene: TRBJ2-7
D gene: -

CDR3 DNA: TGCAGTGCTAGGTCCCCCAATTGGGAGACCCAGTACTTC
CDR3 protein: CSARSPNWETQYF
V gene: TRBV20-1
clone size: many
J gene: TRBJ2-5
D gene: -

CDR3 DNA: TGTGCCAGCAGCTGGACAGTCGCGAACACCGGGGAGCTGTTTTTT
CDR3 protein: CASSWTVANTGELFF
V gene: TRBV7-2
clone size: few
J gene: TRBJ2-2
D gene: -

CDR3 DNA: TGCGCCAGCAGCCAAGATCCTGCGGGACTAGCGGAAGAGACCCAGTACTTC
CDR3 protein: CASSQDPAGLAEETQYF
V gene: TRBV11-2
clone size: -
J gene: TRBJ2-5
D gene: TRBD2

CDR3 DNA: TGTGCCAGCAGGTTACAGGGGGCGAGGACTGAAGCTTTCTTT
CDR3 protein: CASRLQGARTEAFF
V gene: TRBV25-1
clone size: -
J gene: TRBJ1-1
D gene: TRBD1

CDR3 DNA: TGTGCCAGCAGCCCCCGTGGGCGAGGGGGCCGCGAGCAGTACTTC
CDR3 protein: CASSPRGRGGREQYF
V gene: TRBV9
clone size: few
J gene: TRBJ2-7
D gene: TRBD1

CDR3 DNA: TGTGCCAGCAGTTACTCGGCTAACACTGAAGCTCTCTTT
CDR3 protein: CASSYSANTEALF
V gene: TRBV12-3/TRBV12-4
clone size: once
J gene: TRBJ1-1
D gene: -

CDR3 DNA: TGTGCCAGCAGTAGAAGAGGGGAAGCTGAAGCTTTCTTT
CDR3 protein: CASSRRGEAEAFF
V gene: TRBV6-1
clone size: -
J gene: TRBJ1-1
D gene: -

CDR3 DNA: TGTGCCAGCAGCCAAGGGCCCTTACCCCAAGAGACCCAGTACTTC
CDR3 protein: CASSQGPLPQETQYF
V gene: TRBV7-9
clone size: -
J gene: TRBJ2-5
D gene: -

CDR3 DNA: TGTGCCATCACTCCCGGGGGAACTAATGAAAAACTGTTTTTT
CDR3 protein: CAITPGGTNEKLFF
V gene: TRBV10-3
clone size: many
J gene: TRBJ1-4
D gene: -

CDR3 DNA: TGCAGCGTTGCTCTTGGGGCGGGTGGCTACACCTTC
CDR3 protein: CSVALGAGGYTF
V gene: TRBV29-1
clone size: many
J gene: TRBJ1-2
D gene: -

CDR3 DNA: TGTGCCAGCAGGGCGGGACTAGCACAAGAGACCCAGTACTTC
CDR3 protein: CASRAGLAQETQYF
V gene: TRBV2
clone size: many
J gene: TRBJ2-5
D gene: TRBD2

CDR3 DNA: TGCGCCAGCAGCCCGTACGGAGGGGGGAATTCACCCCTCCACTTT
CDR3 protein: CASSPYGGGNSPLHF
V gene: TRBV9
clone size: -
J gene: TRBJ1-6
D gene: -

CDR3 DNA: TGTGCCAGCAGCCAAGTTGGGCCGAGGACTGAAGCTTTCTTT
CDR3 protein: CASSQVGPRTEAFF
V gene: TRBV7-2
clone size: -
J gene: TRBJ1-1
D gene: -

CDR3 DNA: TGCGCCAGCAGATCCGGGACCACTGAAGCTTTCTTT
CDR3 protein: CASRSGTTEAFF
V gene: TRBV5-1
clone size: -
J gene: TRBJ1-1
D gene: -

CDR3 DNA: TGCAGTGCCTCTCAGACAGCTTACTATGGCTACACCTTC
CDR3 protein: CSASQTAYYGYTF
V gene: TRBV20-1
clone size: many
J gene: TRBJ1-2
D gene: -

CDR3 DNA: TGCAGCGTTGAAGAGCAGGGAGGGGAGAATGGCTACACCTTC
CDR3 protein: CSVEEQGGENGYTF
V gene: TRBV29-1
clone size: many
J gene: TRBJ1-2
D gene: -

CDR3 DNA: TGTGCCAGCAGTTACCCACAGGGAGGCCAAGAGACCCAGTACTTC
CDR3 protein: CASSYPQGGQETQYF
V gene: TRBV12-3/TRBV12-4
clone size: many
J gene: TRBJ2-5
D gene: -

CDR3 DNA: TGTGCCAGCAGCTTAGTGGGGGGTAGTCAAGAGACCCAGTACTTC
CDR3 protein: CASSLVGGSQETQYF
V gene: TRBV7-2
clone size: few
J gene: TRBJ2-5
D gene: -

CDR3 DNA: TGTGCCAGCAGTGCTAGTTGGGCCCGATATGGCTACACCTTC
CDR3 protein: CASSASWARYGYTF
V gene: TRBV2
clone size: -
J gene: TRBJ1-2
D gene: -

CDR3 DNA: TGTGCCAGCAGTATAACAGGGGGGGCGACTGAAGCTTTCTTT
CDR3 protein: CASSITGGATEAFF
V gene: TRBV7-2
clone size: -
J gene: TRBJ1-1
D gene: TRBD1

CDR3 DNA: TGTGCCAGCAGCTCACCCCCAGGGGTTAGGAACACTGAAGCTTTCTTT
CDR3 protein: CASSSPPGVRNTEAFF
V gene: TRBV5-4
clone size: -
J gene: TRBJ1-1
D gene: -

CDR3 DNA: TGTGCCAGCAGTCCCCGAACCAACGTCCCGACTTTC
CDR3 protein: CASSPRTNVPTF
V gene: TRBV25-1
clone size: -
J gene: TRBJ2-6
D gene: -

CDR3 DNA: TGTGCCAGTACCTCCGGGACAGAAAAGTGGGTATATGGCTACACCTTC
CDR3 protein: CASTSGTEKWVYGYTF
V gene: TRBV19
clone size: -
J gene: TRBJ1-2
D gene: TRBD1

CDR3 DNA: TGCGCCAGCAGCACTGGACAGCTCTATGGCTACACCTTC
CDR3 protein: CASSTGQLYGYTF
V gene: TRBV5-1
clone size: -
J gene: TRBJ1-2
D gene: -

CDR3 DNA: TGTGCCAGCAGCGCGGACGGCATCAATCAGCCCCAGCATTTT
CDR3 protein: CASSADGINQPQHF
V gene: TRBV7-9
clone size: -
J gene: TRBJ1-5
D gene: -

CDR3 DNA: TGTGCCAGCAGCTACGAAAACAATCAGCCCCAGCATTTT
CDR3 protein: CASSYENNQPQHF
V gene: TRBV5-6
clone size: few
J gene: TRBJ1-5
D gene: -

CDR3 DNA: TGTGCCAGCAGATCCATGATCCACCGGGACAGGGGAGCCCAAACAGATGGCTACACCTTC
CDR3 protein: CASRSMIHRDRGAQTDGYTF
V gene: TRBV7-9
clone size: few
J gene: TRBJ1-2
D gene: TRBD1

CDR3 DNA: TGCAGTGCTAGAGAGTCCTTTAGCGGGAGGGCCGGAGAGACCCAGTACTTC
CDR3 protein: CSARESFSGRAGETQYF
V gene: TRBV20-1
clone size: -
J gene: TRBJ2-5
D gene: TRBD2

CDR3 DNA: TGTGCCAGCAATTGGGCAAAGGCTTTCTTT
CDR3 protein: CASNWAKAFF
V gene: TRBV2
clone size: -
J gene: TRBJ1-1
D gene: -